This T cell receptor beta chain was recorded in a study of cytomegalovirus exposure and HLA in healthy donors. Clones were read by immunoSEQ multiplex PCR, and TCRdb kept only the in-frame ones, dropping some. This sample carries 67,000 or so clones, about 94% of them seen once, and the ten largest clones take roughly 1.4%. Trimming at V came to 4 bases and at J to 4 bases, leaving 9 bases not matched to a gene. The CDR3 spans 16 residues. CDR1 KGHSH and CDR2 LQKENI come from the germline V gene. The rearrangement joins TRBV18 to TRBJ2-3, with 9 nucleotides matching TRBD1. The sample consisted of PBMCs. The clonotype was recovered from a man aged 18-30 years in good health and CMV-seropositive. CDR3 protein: CASSRPGTGRSDTQYF. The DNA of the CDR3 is TGTGCCAGCTCACGCCCGGGGACAGGGAGATCAGATACGCAGTATTTT.